Presented here are 19 T cell receptor beta chains from one specimen sequenced in a study of T cell responses to AZD1222 COVID-19 vaccine. The table came from immunoSEQ multiplex PCR; TCRdb's copy has only in-frame clones and leaves some out. The data show 100,000 to 140,000 clones, with roughly nine tenths seen just once and around 4.7% held by the top ten. This sample comprised peripheral blood, obtained 28 days after the second AZD1222 dose. These TCRs come from an adult who received the AZD1222 COVID-19 vaccine.

The rearrangement joins TRBV5-1 to TRBJ2-7; D not resolved. CDR3 length: 11 amino acids. Germline CDR1 and CDR2: SGHRS and YFSETQ. Trimming pared 1 base from V and 5 bases from J, leaving 4 bases between. This CDR3 reads CASSLRDEQYF. DNA for the CDR3: TGCGCCAGCAGCTTGAGAGACGAGCAGTACTTC.

The J gene is TRBJ1-1, the V gene TRBV6-5; TRBD1 matches at 7 bases. Germline CDR1 is MNHEY and CDR2 is SVGAGI. The CDR3 totals 14 residues. The V segment lost 6 bases and the J segment 5 bases; nucleotides outside the gene matches: 9. The DNA of the CDR3 is TGTGCCAGCAGACCATTCCAGGGGGTGACTGAAGCTTTCTTT. Its protein product is CASRPFQGVTEAFF.

The V and J genes are TRBV7-2 and TRBJ2-3; 11 nucleotides line up with TRBD2. V lost 1 base to trimming and J lost 14 bases; unmatched junction nucleotides: 11. There are 15 residues in the CDR3. Germline assignment: CDR1 SGHTA and CDR2 FQGNSA. CDR3 protein: CASSLGVSGGAFRYF. The CDR3, as DNA: TGTGCCAGCAGCTTAGGAGTTAGCGGGGGGGCCTTCCGGTATTTT.

V gene TRBV3-1 (or the pseudogene TRBV3-2) combines with J gene TRBJ1-2, with 7 bases fitting TRBD1. The CDR3 has 15 residues. V lost 5 bases to trimming and J lost 10 bases; unmatched junction nucleotides: 16. CDR1 and CDR2 from the germline V gene are LGHDT and YNNKEL (reference sequence). The CDR3 DNA follows: TGTGCCAGCAGCTCCACCGGGACAGCCCTTAACCCCTACACCTTC. Residues: CASSSTGTALNPYTF.

The gene calls are TRBV27 and TRBJ1-1; D is unresolved. Germline CDR1 is MNHEY and CDR2 is SMNVEV (reference sequence). The length of the CDR3 is 14 residues. The germline V and J ends were trimmed by 5 bases and 2 bases, with 12 bases remaining between them. CDR3 sequence: CASSPRQVNTEAFF. In DNA, the CDR3 is TGTGCCAGCAGTCCCCGGCAGGTTAACACTGAAGCTTTCTTT.

This chain joins TRBV10-1 and TRBJ1-4; D might be TRBD1 (5 bases). Germline V gives CDR1 WNHNN, CDR2 SYGVQD (reference sequence). The CDR3 runs to 14 residues. V lost 6 bases and J 5 bases, leaving 13 bases between the germline ends. The CDR3, as DNA: TGCGCCAGCAGCCCCGGGACTTCCAATGAAAAACTGTTTTTT. Protein sequence: CASSPGTSNEKLFF.

The rearrangement joins TRBV12-3 or TRBV12-4 to TRBJ2-3, with D hard to call. This CDR3 is built from 13 residues. Trimming left V 5 bases short and J 5 bases short, with 11 bases between. In DNA form, the CDR3 reads TGTGCCAGCAGTCCCGCCCCTCAAGATACGCAGTATTTT. It encodes CASSPAPQDTQYF.

The genes are TRBV2 and TRBJ1-2; weak D call: TRBD1 (5 bases). Germline loops: CDR1 SNHLY, CDR2 FYNNEI. CDR3 length: 12 amino acids. V was pared by 5 bases and J by 8 bases, with 12 bases between. In nucleotides, the CDR3 is TGTGCCAGCAGTTACGGGGCGGGAGGCTACACCTTC. Its protein is CASSYGAGGYTF.

The chain links TRBV30 to TRBJ2-2; perhaps D is TRBD1 or TRBD2 (5 bases each). The CDR3 sequence is 18 residues long. V was trimmed by 1 base and J by 1 base, leaving 19 bases between them. Germline CDR1 and CDR2: GTSNPN and SVGIG (reference sequence). The CDR3: CAWSDGAHLIQNTGELFF. In DNA form, the CDR3 reads TGTGCCTGGAGTGACGGGGCCCACTTAATCCAGAACACCGGGGAGCTGTTTTTT.

V gene TRBV10-2 combines with J gene TRBJ2-2, with a possible D match to TRBD1 (5 bases). V shed 6 bases and J shed 6 bases, with 11 bases lying between them. Germline assignment: CDR1 WSHSY and CDR2 SAAADI. CDR3 size: 13 residues. The CDR3 nucleotides read TGCGCCAGCAGCTCTGGGGCGGCCGGGGAGCTGTTTTTT. It codes for CASSSGAAGELFF.

This clone has more than one count but fewer than ten. V usage is TRBV7-8 and J usage is TRBJ2-7; 8 bases agree with TRBD1. The CDR3 totals 17 residues. J was trimmed by 4 bases and V by 1 base; bases with no gene match: 12. CDR1 and CDR2 (germline): SGHVS, FQNEAQ. The CDR3 loop is CASSLGRKGRGPYEQYF. In DNA, the CDR3 is TGTGCCAGCAGCTTAGGGAGGAAGGGCAGGGGGCCGTACGAGCAGTACTTC.

This clone was observed a handful of times. In DNA form, the CDR3 reads TGTGCCAGCAGCGAAGGGGGGGGACCCCTCCACTTT. Protein sequence: CASSEGGGPLHF. The chain joins TRBV11-1 to TRBJ1-6; weak D call: TRBD1 (6 bases). With 5 bases removed from V and 12 bases from J, the gap between germline ends came to 11 bases. Germline V lookup: CDR1 SGHAT, CDR2 FQDESV (reference sequence). The CDR3 consists of 12 residues.

The rearrangement joins TRBV7-9 to TRBJ2-6, with 8 positions matching TRBD2. The V and J ends lost 0 bases and 12 bases, in that order; junction bases with no gene match: 7. Germline V gives CDR1 SEHNR, CDR2 FQNEAQ (reference sequence). The CDR3 has 15 residues. CDR3 nucleotides: TGTGCCAGCAGCTTAGCGCGGGGGGCGCACCCCGTCCTGACTTTC. Its translation is CASSLARGAHPVLTF.

V and J are TRBV18 and TRBJ1-4; D remains unclear. The CDR3 has 14 amino acids. Germline assignment: CDR1 KGHSH and CDR2 LQKENI. Trimming removed 3 bases at V and 6 bases at J, with 11 bases between. CDR3 nucleotide sequence: TGTGCCAGCTCACCTAAGGGTTACGATGAAAAACTGTTTTTT. This encodes CASSPKGYDEKLFF.

V usage is TRBV19 and J usage is TRBJ2-7, with 7 bases fitting TRBD1. V shed 7 bases and J 1 base; nucleotides not matched to a gene: 4. The V gene's germline CDR1 is LNHDA and CDR2 SQIVND (reference sequence). The CDR3 totals 13 residues. DNA for the CDR3: TGTGCCAGTAACAGGGGTCGATCCTACGAGCAGTACTTC. Amino acids: CASNRGRSYEQYF.

The chain joins TRBV5-6 to TRBJ1-2, with TRBD1 matching 7 bases. The CDR3 contains 13 residues. The germline gives CDR1 SGHDT, CDR2 YYEEEE. V was clipped by 1 base and J by 12 bases; unmatched bases: 9. CDR3 protein: CASSLQGGYGNTF. Here the CDR3 DNA reads TGTGCCAGCAGCTTGCAGGGGGGATACGGCAACACCTTC. The full variable domain, its missing parts supplied by reference TRBV5-6 and TRBJ1-2, is DAGVTQSPTHLIKTRGQQVTLRCSPKSGHDTVSWYQQALGQGPQFIFQYYEEEERQRGNFPDRFSGHQFPNYSSELNVNALLLGDSALYLCASSLQGGYGNTFGSGTRLTVV.

The chain links TRBV7-9 to TRBJ1-1; D is ambiguous. The V and J ends lost 1 base and 5 bases respectively, with 5 bases between them. The CDR3 is 12 residues long. Germline CDR1 is SEHNR and CDR2 is FQNEAQ (reference sequence). In DNA, the CDR3 is TGTGCCAGCAGCTTAGTGGTTACTGAAGCTTTCTTT. Protein: CASSLVVTEAFF.

The chain carries TRBV7-9 and TRBJ2-2; a possible D gene is TRBD2 (5 bases). Germline loops: CDR1 SEHNR, CDR2 FQNEAQ (reference sequence). The V and J ends lost 2 bases and 13 bases respectively, with 17 bases between them. The CDR3 is 14 amino acids. CDR3 in amino acids: CASSLSISGNALFF. The CDR3, as DNA: TGTGCCAGCAGCTTATCGATATCCGGGAACGCGCTGTTTTTT.

The chain employs TRBV7-8 and TRBJ1-2, with 9 positions matching TRBD1. Germline V lookup: CDR1 SGHVS, CDR2 FQNEAQ. The CDR3 has 13 amino acids. Trimming removed 5 bases from V and 8 bases from J; junction bases left unmatched: 6. CDR3 DNA: TGTGCCAGCAGCCTGGGACAGGGTGGAGGCTACACCTTC. It codes for CASSLGQGGGYTF.